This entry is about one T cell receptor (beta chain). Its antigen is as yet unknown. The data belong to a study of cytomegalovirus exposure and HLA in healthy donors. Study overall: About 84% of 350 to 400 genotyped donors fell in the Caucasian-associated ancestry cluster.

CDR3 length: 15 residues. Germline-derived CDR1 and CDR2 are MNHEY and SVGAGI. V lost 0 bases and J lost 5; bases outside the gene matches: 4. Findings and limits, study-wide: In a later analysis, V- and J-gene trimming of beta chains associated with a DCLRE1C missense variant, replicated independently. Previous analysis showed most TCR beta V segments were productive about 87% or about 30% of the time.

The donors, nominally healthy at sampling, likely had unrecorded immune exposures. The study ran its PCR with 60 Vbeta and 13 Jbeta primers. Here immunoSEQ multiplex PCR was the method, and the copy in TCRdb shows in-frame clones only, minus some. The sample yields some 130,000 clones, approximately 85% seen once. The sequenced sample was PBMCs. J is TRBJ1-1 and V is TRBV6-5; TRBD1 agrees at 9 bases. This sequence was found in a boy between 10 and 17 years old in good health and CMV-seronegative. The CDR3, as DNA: TGTGCCAGCAGTTACTCGTGGACAGGGGTTACTGAAGCTTTCTTT. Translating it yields CASSYSWTGVTEAFF.